These 12 T cell receptor beta chains were sequenced from one sample in a study of blood T cell repertoires in COVID-19. The assay was immunoSEQ multiplex PCR, and TCRdb's table has in-frame clones only and misses some. The profile covers over 300,000 clones, with around 90% appearing a single time and 6.5% taken by the ten largest. The specimen was peripheral blood. The source of these receptors is a man aged 18 to 30 with active or convalescent COVID-19.

The chain employs TRBV5-1 and TRBJ1-2; no firm D call. CDR3 size: 14 residues. Germline-derived CDR1 and CDR2 are SGHRS and YFSETQ. Trimming shortened V by 4 bases and J by 2 bases, and 12 bases separated the two germline ends. The CDR3 reads CASSPPGVNYGYTF. The CDR3, as DNA: TGCGCCAGCAGCCCACCGGGAGTCAACTATGGCTACACCTTC. The full variable domain, completed using reference TRBV5-1 and TRBJ1-2, is KAGVTQTPRYLIKTRGQQVTLSCSPISGHRSVSWYQQTPGQGLQFLFEYFSETQRNKGNFPGRFSGRQFSNSRSEMNVSTLELGDSALYLCASSPPGVNYGYTFGSGTRLTVV.

This clone was counted ten times or more. V gene TRBV6-5 combines with J gene TRBJ2-2, with D possibly being TRBD2 (5 bases). V lost 0 bases and J lost 7, with 6 bases in between. Germline lookup yields CDR1 MNHEY and CDR2 SVGAGI. The CDR3 consists of 13 residues. The CDR3 DNA is TGTGCCAGCAGTTACTCTGAGGGCGGGGAGCTGTTTTTT. Translated, it gives CASSYSEGGELFF.

The chain combines TRBV7-2 with TRBJ2-7, with TRBD1 matching 9 bases. This CDR3 region has 16 residues. J lost 0 bases, V lost 1 base, and 4 bases had no gene match. Germline V CDR1 and CDR2: SGHTA, FQGNSA. The DNA of the CDR3 is TGTGCCAGCAGCTTAGGCCCGGGACAGGGCTCCTACGAGCAGTACTTC. Its protein product is CASSLGPGQGSYEQYF.

V usage is TRBV5-6 and J usage is TRBJ1-3, with 9 bases aligning to TRBD1. CDR1 and CDR2 from the germline V gene are SGHDT and YYEEEE. The CDR3 consists of 16 residues. V lost 4 bases to trimming and J lost 3 bases; unmatched junction nucleotides: 8. CDR3 amino acids: CASSPDRGADGNTIYF. The CDR3 nucleotides are TGTGCCAGCAGCCCGGACAGGGGCGCGGATGGAAACACCATATATTTT.

This clone occurred a few times. The chain joins TRBV18 to TRBJ2-1, with 10 nucleotides matching TRBD2. CDR3 size: 16 residues. V shed 3 bases, J shed 4 bases, and the junction held 6 bases outside the gene matches. Germline values: CDR1 KGHSH, CDR2 LQKENI. The CDR3 nucleotides are TGTGCCAGCTCACCGAAACTAGCGGGGCTATACAATGAGCAGTTCTTC. Translated: CASSPKLAGLYNEQFF.

To note about this clone: The identical CDR3 is also encoded by other nucleotide sequences in the sample. As DNA, the CDR3 is TGCGCCAGCAGCCTGGGACAGGGGGCAACCTACGAGCAGTACTTC. Its protein is CASSLGQGATYEQYF. This chain uses TRBV5-1 with TRBJ2-7; TRBD1 matches at 12 bases. This CDR3 comprises 15 residues. Germline V gene lookup returns CDR1 SGHRS and CDR2 YFSETQ. The J segment lost 2 bases and the V segment lost 4 bases, leaving 4 bases of the junction unmatched. Full variable domain (missing parts from reference TRBV5-1 and TRBJ2-7): KAGVTQTPRYLIKTRGQQVTLSCSPISGHRSVSWYQQTPGQGLQFLFEYFSETQRNKGNFPGRFSGRQFSNSRSEMNVSTLELGDSALYLCASSLGQGATYEQYFGPGTRLTVT.

The chain has TRBV20-1 and TRBJ2-7; 14 nucleotides agree with TRBD2. V shed 3 bases and J 4 bases; nucleotides not matched to a gene: 5. The CDR3 has 15 amino acids. From germline, CDR1 is DFQATT and CDR2 SNEGSKA (reference sequence). The CDR3 region has the DNA TGCAGTGCTAGTAGACTAGCGGGAGGGGGATACGAGCAGTACTTC. Residues: CSASRLAGGGYEQYF.

V is TRBV6-6 and J is TRBJ1-3; the D is unclear. CDR1 and CDR2 (germline): MNHNY, SVGAGI (reference sequence). The V gene lost 3 bases and the J gene lost 4 bases, with 16 bases spanning the gap. The CDR3 consists of 16 residues. In nucleotides, the CDR3 is TGTGCCAGCAGTTATTCCGGGTCCCCGGGGGGAAACACCATATATTTT. It translates to CASSYSGSPGGNTIYF.

This clone occurred a few times. V usage is TRBV27 and J usage is TRBJ1-5; D not resolved. V was clipped by 8 bases and J by 5 bases, with 16 bases between them. The CDR3 is made up of 14 amino acids. Germline-derived CDR1 and CDR2 are MNHEY and SMNVEV (reference sequence). CDR3 protein: CASGLLEPDQPQHF. The CDR3 DNA reads TGTGCCAGCGGGTTATTAGAGCCGGATCAGCCCCAGCATTTT.

The V and J genes are TRBV11-2 and TRBJ2-5, with 7 bases fitting TRBD2. The V gene end was trimmed by 5 bases and the J gene end by 0 bases; junction bases not matched to a gene: 12. Germline V gives CDR1 SGHAT, CDR2 FQNNGV. The CDR3 has 17 residues. DNA for the CDR3: TGTGCCAGCAGCGCCCGGGGGAAGGCGGGGGACCAAGAGACCCAGTACTTC. This translates into CASSARGKAGDQETQYF.

A single count supports this clone. This sequence joins TRBV7-9 and TRBJ1-6, with unresolved D. V was trimmed by 2 bases and J by 9 bases, leaving 5 bases between them. Germline CDR1 and CDR2: SEHNR and FQNEAQ (reference sequence). The CDR3 covers 12 residues. Here the CDR3 reads CASSLSSSPLHF. The DNA for the CDR3 is TGTGCCAGCAGCTTATCCAGTTCACCCCTCCACTTT.

The rearrangement links TRBV9 to TRBJ1-1, with D tentatively TRBD1 (5 bases). V lost 0 bases and J 6 bases, leaving 12 bases between the germline ends. There are 14 residues in the CDR3. Germline loops: CDR1 SGDLS, CDR2 YYNGEE. CDR3 bases: TGTGCCAGCAGCGTAGATCCAGGGATTGCTGAAGCTTTCTTT. This encodes CASSVDPGIAEAFF.